These T cell receptor beta chains were read from a single sample in a study of CD8+CD57+ T cells in acquired aplastic anemia. TCRdb used MiXCR to reprocess the reads, holding one entry per CDR3 protein. The data contain about 41,000 distinct CDR3 sequences, under 80% of them singletons. Input material: sorted CD4+, CD8+, or CD8+CD57+ T cells (not recorded which) from PBMCs. These receptors came from a human donor with aplastic anemia. Both conserved end residues are part of each CDR3. Part of the rows lack a size; the others show once, few, many or a class for expanded clones.

TRBV6-5	many	TRBJ2-7	CASSYGDNEQYF
TRBV15	-	TRBJ1-2	CATSRGGLYGYTF
TRBV2	-	TRBJ1-2	CAGPGGQNYGYTF
TRBV19	-	TRBJ2-5	CASSIVAGVRETQYF
TRBV10-3	-	TRBJ1-6	CAISASSSYNSPLHF
TRBV29-1	few	TRBJ2-7	CSVRLAGVYEQYF
TRBV2	-	TRBJ1-4	CASISRTDEKLFF
TRBV20-1	once	TRBJ1-4	CSARGPEEKLFF
TRBV9	-	TRBJ2-7	CASSVELSDEQYF
TRBV7-9	-	TRBJ1-1	CAIPGWIAFF